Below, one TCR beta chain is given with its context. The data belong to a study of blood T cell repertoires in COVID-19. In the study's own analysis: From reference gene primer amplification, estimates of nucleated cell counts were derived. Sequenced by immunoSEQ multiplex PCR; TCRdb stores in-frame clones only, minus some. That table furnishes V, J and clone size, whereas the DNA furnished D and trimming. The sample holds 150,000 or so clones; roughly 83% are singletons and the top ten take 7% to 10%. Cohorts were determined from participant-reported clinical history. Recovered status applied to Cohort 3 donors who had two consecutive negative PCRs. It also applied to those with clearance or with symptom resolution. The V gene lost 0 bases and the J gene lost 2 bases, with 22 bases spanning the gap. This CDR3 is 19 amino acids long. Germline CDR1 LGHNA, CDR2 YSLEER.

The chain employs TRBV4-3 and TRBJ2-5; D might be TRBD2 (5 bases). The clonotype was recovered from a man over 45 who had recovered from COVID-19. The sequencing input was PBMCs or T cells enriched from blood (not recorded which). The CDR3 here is CASSQEIPHGGGIQETQYF. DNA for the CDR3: TGCGCCAGCAGCCAAGAAATTCCCCACGGCGGAGGAATTCAAGAGACCCAGTACTTC.